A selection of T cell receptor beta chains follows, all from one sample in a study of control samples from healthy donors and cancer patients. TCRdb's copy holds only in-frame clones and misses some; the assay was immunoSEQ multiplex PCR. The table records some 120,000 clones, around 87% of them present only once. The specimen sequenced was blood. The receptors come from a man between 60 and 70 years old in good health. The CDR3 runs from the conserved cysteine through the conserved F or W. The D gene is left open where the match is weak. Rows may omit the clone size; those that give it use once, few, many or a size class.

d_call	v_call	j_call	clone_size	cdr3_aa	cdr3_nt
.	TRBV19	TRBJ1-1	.	CASSISHRVGTEAFF	TGTGCCAGTAGTATCTCCCACAGGGTGGGCACTGAAGCTTTCTTT
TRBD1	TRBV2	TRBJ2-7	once	CASRDRVLGHEQYF	TGTGCCAGCAGGGACAGGGTCTTGGGGCACGAGCAGTACTTC
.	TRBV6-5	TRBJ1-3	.	CASSSGVGNTIYF	TGTGCCAGCAGTTCAGGGGTTGGAAACACCATATATTTT
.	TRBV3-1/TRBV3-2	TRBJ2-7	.	CASSQGGGPQYF	TGTGCCAGCAGCCAAGGGGGCGGGCCACAGTACTTC
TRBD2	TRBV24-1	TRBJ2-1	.	CATSGGVTAGGINEQFF	TGTGCCACCAGTGGAGGTGTAACAGCGGGGGGGATAAATGAGCAGTTCTTC
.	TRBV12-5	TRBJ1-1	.	CASGLSSGGGAGGAFF	TGTGCTAGTGGTTTGTCGTCTGGAGGAGGGGCGGGTGGGGCTTTCTTT
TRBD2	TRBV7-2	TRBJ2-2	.	CASSLAAGGIPGELFF	TGTGCCAGCAGCCTCGCTGCGGGGGGGATCCCCGGGGAGCTGTTTTTT
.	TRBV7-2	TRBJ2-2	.	CASSLVRANTGELFF	TGTGCCAGCAGCTTAGTTCGGGCCAACACCGGGGAGCTGTTTTTT
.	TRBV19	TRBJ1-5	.	CASSILLGGNQPQHF	TGTGCCAGTTCAATCCTATTAGGGGGCAATCAGCCCCAGCATTTT
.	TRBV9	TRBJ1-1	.	CASSASLNTEAFF	TGTGCCAGCAGCGCCTCATTGAACACTGAAGCTTTCTTT
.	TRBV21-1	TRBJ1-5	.	CASSRHWDRVMTGQPQHF	TGTGCCAGCAGCCGGCACTGGGACAGGGTAATGACCGGTCAGCCCCAGCATTTT
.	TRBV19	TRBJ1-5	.	CASSIHPSGTWSNQPQHF	TGTGCCAGTAGTATCCATCCCTCAGGGACTTGGAGCAATCAGCCCCAGCATTTT